This T cell receptor beta chain comes out of a study of cytomegalovirus exposure and HLA in healthy donors. This clone came up once. Its antigen is unknown. Findings and limits, study-wide: A later analysis by the authors found several of the most significant clusters apparently linked to common viral pathogens. TCR beta chains numbering approximately 150 were designated cytomegalovirus-associated.

Germline CDR1 and CDR2: MNHNS and SASEGT. This CDR3 contains 13 residues. V gave up 7 bases and J gave up 4 bases, with 14 bases separating them. PCR was performed using 60 Vbeta and 13 Jbeta primers. The repertoire was sequenced with immunoSEQ multiplex PCR; TCRdb's copy has only in-frame clones and lacks some. The table includes 100,000 to 150,000 clones, 74% detected once. This TCR derives from a man in his forties or fifties in good health and CMV-seropositive. Input material: PBMCs. The genes are TRBV6-1 and TRBJ2-7; a weak D match, TRBD1 (6 bases). The DNA of the CDR3 is TGTGCCAGCACGCAGGGGTGGTTGTACGAGCAGTACTTC. It encodes CASTQGWLYEQYF.